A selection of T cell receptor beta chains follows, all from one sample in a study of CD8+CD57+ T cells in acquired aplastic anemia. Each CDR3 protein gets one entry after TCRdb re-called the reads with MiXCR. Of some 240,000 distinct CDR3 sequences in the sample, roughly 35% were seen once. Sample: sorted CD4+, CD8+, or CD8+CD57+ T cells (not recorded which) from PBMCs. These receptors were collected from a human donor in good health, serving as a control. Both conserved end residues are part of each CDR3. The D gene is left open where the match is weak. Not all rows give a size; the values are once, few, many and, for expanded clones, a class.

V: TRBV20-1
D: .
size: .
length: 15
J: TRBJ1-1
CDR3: CSARGTGARGTEAFF
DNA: TGCAGTGCTAGAGGTACGGGGGCTCGGGGCACTGAAGCTTTCTTT

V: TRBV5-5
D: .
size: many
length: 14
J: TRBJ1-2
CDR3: CASSLFGAPYGYTF
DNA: TGTGCCAGCAGCTTGTTCGGAGCGCCGTATGGCTACACCTTC

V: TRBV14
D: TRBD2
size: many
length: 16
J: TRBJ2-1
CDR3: CASSRILTSRENEQFF
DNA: TGTGCCAGCAGCCGAATCCTAACATCGCGGGAGAATGAGCAGTTCTTC

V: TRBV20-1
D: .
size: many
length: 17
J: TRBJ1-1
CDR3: CSARDGGRQPTATEAFF
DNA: TGCAGTGCTAGAGATGGTGGCCGACAGCCCACGGCCACTGAAGCTTTCTTT

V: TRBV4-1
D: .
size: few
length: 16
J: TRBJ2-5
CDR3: CASSQVNRDPRETQYF
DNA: TGCGCCAGCAGCCAAGTTAACCGGGACCCGCGGGAGACCCAGTACTTC

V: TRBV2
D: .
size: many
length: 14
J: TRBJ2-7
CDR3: CASSEFNSSYEQYF
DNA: TGTGCCAGCAGTGAATTCAACAGCTCCTACGAGCAGTACTTC

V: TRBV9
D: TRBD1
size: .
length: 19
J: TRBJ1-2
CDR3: CASSVSSRDRGLNFYGYTF
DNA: TGTGCCAGCAGCGTAAGCTCGCGGGACAGGGGGTTGAATTTCTATGGCTACACCTTC

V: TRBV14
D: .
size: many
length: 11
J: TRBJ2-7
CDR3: CASSQIYEQYF
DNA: TGTGCCAGCAGCCAAATCTACGAGCAGTACTTC

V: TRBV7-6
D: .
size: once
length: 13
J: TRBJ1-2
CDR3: CASSFQEVYGYTF
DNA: TGTGCCAGCAGCTTCCAAGAGGTCTATGGCTACACCTTC

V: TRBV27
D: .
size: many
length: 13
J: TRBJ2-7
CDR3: CASRTGMAYEQYF
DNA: TGTGCCAGCAGAACGGGGATGGCCTACGAGCAGTACTTC

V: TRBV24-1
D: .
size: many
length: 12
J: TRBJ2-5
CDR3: CATSDFGGAQYF
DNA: TGTGCCACCAGTGATTTTGGCGGGGCCCAGTACTTC

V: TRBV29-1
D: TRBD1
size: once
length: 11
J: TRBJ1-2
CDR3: CSVGGGWGYTF
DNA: TGCAGCGTTGGAGGGGGCTGGGGCTACACCTTC

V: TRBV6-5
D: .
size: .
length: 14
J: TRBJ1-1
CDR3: CASSYSMLGTEAFF
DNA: TGTGCCAGCAGTTACTCGATGTTGGGCACTGAAGCTTTCTTT

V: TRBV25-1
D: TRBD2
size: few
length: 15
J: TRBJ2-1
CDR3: CASTEAGRSYNEQFF
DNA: TGTGCCAGCACTGAAGCGGGACGCTCCTACAATGAGCAGTTCTTC

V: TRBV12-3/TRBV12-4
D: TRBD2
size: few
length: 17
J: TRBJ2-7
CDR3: CASSLPGLAGGPYEQYF
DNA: TGTGCCAGCAGTTTACCCGGACTAGCGGGAGGGCCCTACGAGCAGTACTTC

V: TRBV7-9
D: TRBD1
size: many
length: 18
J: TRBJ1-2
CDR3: CASSPRRGTGALNYGYTF
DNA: TGTGCCAGCAGCCCCCGCCGTGGGACAGGGGCCCTTAACTATGGCTACACCTTC

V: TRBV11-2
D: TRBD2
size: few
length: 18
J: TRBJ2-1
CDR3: CASSLGTSGSTSYNEQFF
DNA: TGTGCCAGCAGCCTAGGGACTAGCGGGAGCACGTCCTACAATGAGCAGTTCTTC

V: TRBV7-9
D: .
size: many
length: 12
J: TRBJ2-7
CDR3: CASSSYVSEQYF
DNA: TGTGCCAGCAGCTCCTATGTGAGCGAGCAGTACTTC

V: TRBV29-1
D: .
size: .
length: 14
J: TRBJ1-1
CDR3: CSSLGQSMNTEAFF
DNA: TGCAGCAGCCTCGGACAGTCCATGAACACTGAAGCTTTCTTT

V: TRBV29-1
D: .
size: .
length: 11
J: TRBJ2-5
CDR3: CSWGLQETQYF
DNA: TGCAGCTGGGGGCTCCAGGAGACCCAGTACTTC

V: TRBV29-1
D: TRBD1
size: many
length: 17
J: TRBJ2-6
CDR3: CSVQGQGSPSGANVLTF
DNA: TGCAGCGTTCAAGGACAGGGGAGTCCGTCTGGGGCCAACGTCCTGACTTTC

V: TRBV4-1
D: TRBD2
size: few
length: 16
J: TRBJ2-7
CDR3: CASRNFPQGLAGEQYF
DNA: TGCGCCAGCAGGAACTTCCCCCAGGGACTAGCGGGTGAGCAGTACTTC

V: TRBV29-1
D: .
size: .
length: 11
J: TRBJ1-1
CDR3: CSVYEGIEAFF
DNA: TGCAGCGTTTATGAAGGGATTGAAGCTTTCTTT

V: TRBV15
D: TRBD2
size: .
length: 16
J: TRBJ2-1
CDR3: CATSSGLAGGYNEQFF
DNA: TGTGCCACCAGCAGCGGCCTAGCGGGGGGCTACAATGAGCAGTTCTTC

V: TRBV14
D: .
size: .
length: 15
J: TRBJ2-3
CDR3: CASSENSYSTDTQYF
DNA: TGTGCCAGCAGCGAAAACAGTTATAGCACAGATACGCAGTATTTT

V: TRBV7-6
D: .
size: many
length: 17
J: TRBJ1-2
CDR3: CASSLSRGRLLDYGYTF
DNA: TGTGCCAGCAGCTTAAGCAGGGGTCGGCTTCTGGACTATGGCTACACCTTC

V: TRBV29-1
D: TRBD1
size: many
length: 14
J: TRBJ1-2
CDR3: CSVLTRGRGYGYTF
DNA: TGCAGCGTCTTGACCAGGGGGCGCGGCTATGGCTACACCTTC

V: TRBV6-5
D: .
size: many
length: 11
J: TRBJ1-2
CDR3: CASSYGLIYTF
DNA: TGTGCCAGCAGTTACGGTCTAATCTACACCTTC

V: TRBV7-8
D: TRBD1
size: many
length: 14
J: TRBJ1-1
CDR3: CASSRRGLDAEAFF
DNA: TGTGCCAGCAGCCGAAGGGGGCTTGATGCTGAAGCTTTCTTT